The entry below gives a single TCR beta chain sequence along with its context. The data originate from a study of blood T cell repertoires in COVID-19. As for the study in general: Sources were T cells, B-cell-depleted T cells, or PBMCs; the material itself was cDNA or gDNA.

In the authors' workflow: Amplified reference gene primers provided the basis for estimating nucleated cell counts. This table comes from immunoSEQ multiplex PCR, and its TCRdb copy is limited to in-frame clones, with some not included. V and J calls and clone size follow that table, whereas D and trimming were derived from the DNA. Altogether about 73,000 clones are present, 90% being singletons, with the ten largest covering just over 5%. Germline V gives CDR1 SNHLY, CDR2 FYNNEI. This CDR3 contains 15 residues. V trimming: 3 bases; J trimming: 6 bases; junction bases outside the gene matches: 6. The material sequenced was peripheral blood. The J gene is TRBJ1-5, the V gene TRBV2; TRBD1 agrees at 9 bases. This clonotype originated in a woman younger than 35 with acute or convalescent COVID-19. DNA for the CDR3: TGTGCCAGCAGTGATGGCGGACAGGGGCTTCAGCCCCAGCATTTT. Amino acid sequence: CASSDGGQGLQPQHF.